These T cell receptor beta chains were read from a single sample in a study of cytomegalovirus exposure and HLA in healthy donors. The table came from immunoSEQ multiplex PCR; TCRdb's copy has only in-frame clones and leaves some out. This sample has about 230,000 clones, with approximately 81% found just once. Sequencing was done on a sample of PBMCs. The receptor source for this set is a girl aged 2-10 years in good health and CMV-seronegative. Both conserved end residues are part of each CDR3. Each record gives: clone size, V gene, D gene, J gene, CDR3 DNA, CDR3 protein. D genes are given only for firm matches. Only part of the rows carry a size: once, few, many, or a class if the clone is expanded.

abundance: NA; v_gene: TRBV5-1; d_gene: TRBD2; j_gene: TRBJ2-5; CDR3nt: TGCGCCAGCGGGAGTAGCGGGAGGGCCGAAGAGACCCAGTACTTC; CDR3aa: CASGSSGRAEETQYF
abundance: NA; v_gene: TRBV6-6; d_gene: NA; j_gene: TRBJ2-7; CDR3nt: TGTGCCAGCAGTGCAACGGCGGGGTACTACGAGCAGTACTTC; CDR3aa: CASSATAGYYEQYF
abundance: NA; v_gene: TRBV5-1; d_gene: TRBD2; j_gene: TRBJ2-5; CDR3nt: TGCGCCAGCAGCTTGGCACTAGCGGGAACCCAAGAGACCCAGTACTTC; CDR3aa: CASSLALAGTQETQYF
abundance: few; v_gene: TRBV2; d_gene: NA; j_gene: TRBJ2-1; CDR3nt: TGTGCCAGCAGGAACCCTAGGTCGGTCTACAATGAGCAGTTCTTC; CDR3aa: CASRNPRSVYNEQFF
abundance: few; v_gene: TRBV4-1; d_gene: NA; j_gene: TRBJ1-2; CDR3nt: TGCGCCAGCAGCCAGGAGGACAGACGATCCTATGGCTACACCTTC; CDR3aa: CASSQEDRRSYGYTF
abundance: once; v_gene: TRBV25-1; d_gene: TRBD2; j_gene: TRBJ2-3; CDR3nt: TGTGCCAGCAGTGAGAAGCGGGAAACAGATACGCAGTATTTT; CDR3aa: CASSEKRETDTQYF
abundance: NA; v_gene: TRBV7-8; d_gene: TRBD1; j_gene: TRBJ1-5; CDR3nt: TGTGCCAGCAGCCCAGGACAGGGAGGTTTCAATCAGCCCCAGCATTTT; CDR3aa: CASSPGQGGFNQPQHF
abundance: NA; v_gene: TRBV7-3; d_gene: NA; j_gene: TRBJ1-6; CDR3nt: TGTGCCAGCAGCTTATCGGCAGGGCCGAGCTCCTATAATTCACCCCTCCACTTT; CDR3aa: CASSLSAGPSSYNSPLHF
abundance: NA; v_gene: TRBV7-8; d_gene: TRBD2; j_gene: TRBJ2-7; CDR3nt: TGTGCCAGCAGCCACACCGGGACTAGCGGGGGGCGATGGCTCTACGAGCAGTACTTC; CDR3aa: CASSHTGTSGGRWLYEQYF
abundance: NA; v_gene: TRBV10-3; d_gene: TRBD2; j_gene: TRBJ2-2; CDR3nt: TGTGCCATCCAGGGAGGGTTGGACACCGGGGAGCTGTTTTTT; CDR3aa: CAIQGGLDTGELFF
abundance: once; v_gene: TRBV6-5; d_gene: TRBD1; j_gene: TRBJ2-7; CDR3nt: TGTGCCAGCAGTTACCTTACAGGGGGGTCCTACGAGCAGTACTTC; CDR3aa: CASSYLTGGSYEQYF
abundance: NA; v_gene: TRBV30; d_gene: NA; j_gene: TRBJ2-5; CDR3nt: TGTGCCTGGAGGGGGGCGATTCAGACCCAGTACTTC; CDR3aa: CAWRGAIQTQYF
abundance: few; v_gene: TRBV4-1; d_gene: TRBD2; j_gene: TRBJ2-5; CDR3nt: TGCGCCAGCAGCCAAGAATTCCTAGCGGGGGAGGGAGAGACCCAGTACTTC; CDR3aa: CASSQEFLAGEGETQYF
abundance: NA; v_gene: TRBV6-1; d_gene: NA; j_gene: TRBJ1-3; CDR3nt: TGTGCCAGCAGTGAAGCGCGGGGGGGGGATCTCGCTGGAAACACCATATATTTT; CDR3aa: CASSEARGGDLAGNTIYF
abundance: once; v_gene: TRBV5-1; d_gene: NA; j_gene: TRBJ1-1; CDR3nt: TGCGCCAGCAGCTTGGGGGGGGGAAACACTGAAGCTTTCTTT; CDR3aa: CASSLGGGNTEAFF
abundance: NA; v_gene: TRBV7-9; d_gene: TRBD1; j_gene: TRBJ2-7; CDR3nt: TGTGCCAGCAGCTCGCCGGGACAGGGGGCGGTCGAGCAGTACTTC; CDR3aa: CASSSPGQGAVEQYF
abundance: NA; v_gene: TRBV5-4; d_gene: TRBD2; j_gene: TRBJ2-7; CDR3nt: TGTGCCAGCAGCTTGGAGTCTAGCGGGAGAGGGTACGAGCAGTACTTC; CDR3aa: CASSLESSGRGYEQYF
abundance: NA; v_gene: TRBV5-1; d_gene: NA; j_gene: TRBJ2-3; CDR3nt: TGCGCCAGCAGGATAGGGGCAGATACGCAGTATTTT; CDR3aa: CASRIGADTQYF
abundance: NA; v_gene: TRBV10-3; d_gene: TRBD1; j_gene: TRBJ1-1; CDR3nt: TGTGCCATCAGTGAGGGAAAACTGACAGGGACAGCTTTCTTT; CDR3aa: CAISEGKLTGTAFF
abundance: NA; v_gene: TRBV27; d_gene: NA; j_gene: TRBJ1-5; CDR3nt: TGTGCCAGCAGTCAGCAGGTGCCCAAGTATAGCAATCAGCCCCAGCATTTT; CDR3aa: CASSQQVPKYSNQPQHF
abundance: NA; v_gene: TRBV9; d_gene: NA; j_gene: TRBJ2-2; CDR3nt: TGTGCCAGCAGCGTAGGCGGGGACGGTGTCCCTGGGGAGCTGTTTTTT; CDR3aa: CASSVGGDGVPGELFF
abundance: NA; v_gene: TRBV7-8; d_gene: TRBD1; j_gene: TRBJ2-5; CDR3nt: TGTGCCAGCAGCTGGACAGGGCGGTCGGGGCAAGAGACCCAGTACTTC; CDR3aa: CASSWTGRSGQETQYF
abundance: NA; v_gene: TRBV7-2; d_gene: TRBD2; j_gene: TRBJ2-5; CDR3nt: TGTGCCAGCAGCTTAGCTCAGACTAGCGGGCAAGAGACCCAGTACTTC; CDR3aa: CASSLAQTSGQETQYF
abundance: NA; v_gene: TRBV6-5; d_gene: NA; j_gene: TRBJ2-5; CDR3nt: TGTGCCAGCAACGCGGTGGGGCTCCAAGAGACCCAGTACTTC; CDR3aa: CASNAVGLQETQYF
abundance: once; v_gene: TRBV5-4; d_gene: NA; j_gene: TRBJ1-2; CDR3nt: TGTGCCAGCAGCTTGTGGGCGGGGGACTATGGCTACACCTTC; CDR3aa: CASSLWAGDYGYTF
abundance: once; v_gene: TRBV6-1; d_gene: NA; j_gene: TRBJ1-4; CDR3nt: TGTGCCAGCAGTGAAGCGCGTCTCGCGGGGTCTGAAAAACTGTTTTTT; CDR3aa: CASSEARLAGSEKLFF
abundance: few; v_gene: TRBV4-1; d_gene: NA; j_gene: TRBJ1-5; CDR3nt: TGCGCCAGCAGCCAAGATGGGCGAAGCAATCAGCCCCAGCATTTT; CDR3aa: CASSQDGRSNQPQHF
abundance: NA; v_gene: TRBV4-1; d_gene: TRBD1; j_gene: TRBJ1-2; CDR3nt: TGCGCCAGCAGCCCTACTGCAGGGGGCGGGGGTAACTATGGCTACACCTTC; CDR3aa: CASSPTAGGGGNYGYTF
abundance: few; v_gene: TRBV5-1; d_gene: NA; j_gene: TRBJ1-1; CDR3nt: TGCGCCAGCAGCTTGGCCCCAGGGGTGAACACTGAAGCTTTCTTT; CDR3aa: CASSLAPGVNTEAFF
abundance: NA; v_gene: TRBV2; d_gene: TRBD1; j_gene: TRBJ1-1; CDR3nt: TGTGCCAGCAGTGAATTCGACAGGGTGGGTGCTTTCTTT; CDR3aa: CASSEFDRVGAFF
abundance: NA; v_gene: TRBV10-3; d_gene: NA; j_gene: TRBJ1-1; CDR3nt: TGTGCCATCAGTGTTCGGGAGAGGACTGAAGCTTTCTTT; CDR3aa: CAISVRERTEAFF
abundance: NA; v_gene: TRBV4-1; d_gene: NA; j_gene: TRBJ1-2; CDR3nt: TGCGCCAGCAGCCAAGATGGAGGGCGCGGCTATGGCTACACCTTC; CDR3aa: CASSQDGGRGYGYTF
abundance: NA; v_gene: TRBV6-5; d_gene: TRBD1; j_gene: TRBJ1-3; CDR3nt: TGTGCCAGCAGTTACCGGACAGGTCTTGGAAACACCATATATTTT; CDR3aa: CASSYRTGLGNTIYF
abundance: few; v_gene: TRBV27; d_gene: NA; j_gene: TRBJ1-1; CDR3nt: TGTGCCAGCGGCCCCCACGGGGGGTCCACTGAAGCTTTCTTT; CDR3aa: CASGPHGGSTEAFF
abundance: NA; v_gene: TRBV5-5; d_gene: NA; j_gene: TRBJ1-5; CDR3nt: TGTGCCAGCAGCTTGGAACAGAACAATCAGCCCCAGCATTTT; CDR3aa: CASSLEQNNQPQHF
abundance: NA; v_gene: TRBV30; d_gene: TRBD2; j_gene: TRBJ2-7; CDR3nt: TGTGCCTGGAGTCCCCCGGGACTAGCCTTTACCTACGAGCAGTACTTC; CDR3aa: CAWSPPGLAFTYEQYF
abundance: NA; v_gene: TRBV30; d_gene: NA; j_gene: TRBJ1-1; CDR3nt: TGTGCCTGGGGGCGAGGGTTGGGGACAATGAACACTGAAGCTTTCTTT; CDR3aa: CAWGRGLGTMNTEAFF
abundance: NA; v_gene: TRBV5-8; d_gene: TRBD1; j_gene: TRBJ2-2; CDR3nt: TGTGCCAGCAGCCGTGGGACAGGGTCCGGCGGCACCGGGGAGCTGTTTTTT; CDR3aa: CASSRGTGSGGTGELFF
abundance: NA; v_gene: TRBV19; d_gene: NA; j_gene: TRBJ2-5; CDR3nt: TGTGCCACCGCAGTCCAAGAGACCCAGTACTTC; CDR3aa: CATAVQETQYF
abundance: NA; v_gene: TRBV5-4; d_gene: TRBD1; j_gene: TRBJ1-1; CDR3nt: TGTGCCAGCAGCTTTCCCTCAGGGGGGGCTTTCTTT; CDR3aa: CASSFPSGGAFF
abundance: NA; v_gene: TRBV7-9; d_gene: TRBD2; j_gene: TRBJ2-5; CDR3nt: TGTGCCAGCAGCTTAAGCGGGAGCGGGGAGACCCAGTACTTC; CDR3aa: CASSLSGSGETQYF
abundance: NA; v_gene: TRBV2; d_gene: TRBD2; j_gene: TRBJ2-3; CDR3nt: TGTGCCAGCAGTGTTAGACTAGCGGGGGGGCGGCGCACAGATACGCAGTATTTT; CDR3aa: CASSVRLAGGRRTDTQYF
abundance: NA; v_gene: TRBV7-2; d_gene: TRBD1; j_gene: TRBJ2-7; CDR3nt: TGTGCCAGCAGCCCGGGACAGCCCTCCTACGAGCAGTACTTC; CDR3aa: CASSPGQPSYEQYF
abundance: NA; v_gene: TRBV11-2; d_gene: NA; j_gene: TRBJ2-2; CDR3nt: TGTGCCAGCAGGGGGCTCGGCGGGGAGCTGTTTTTT; CDR3aa: CASRGLGGELFF
abundance: NA; v_gene: TRBV6-5; d_gene: NA; j_gene: TRBJ1-5; CDR3nt: TGTGCCAGCAGGGGGGGACTGCATCAGCCCCAGCATTTT; CDR3aa: CASRGGLHQPQHF
abundance: once; v_gene: TRBV5-1; d_gene: TRBD1; j_gene: TRBJ1-4; CDR3nt: TGCGCCAGCAGCACGGGACAGGGTGAACTGTTTTTT; CDR3aa: CASSTGQGELFF
abundance: NA; v_gene: TRBV25-1; d_gene: NA; j_gene: TRBJ1-6; CDR3nt: TGTGCCAGCTACGGGGGTAATAATTCACCCCTCCACTTT; CDR3aa: CASYGGNNSPLHF
abundance: NA; v_gene: TRBV21-1; d_gene: NA; j_gene: TRBJ1-2; CDR3nt: TGTGCCAGCACCCAGGGCTTTAACTATGGCTACACCTTC; CDR3aa: CASTQGFNYGYTF
abundance: NA; v_gene: TRBV2; d_gene: TRBD2; j_gene: TRBJ2-7; CDR3nt: TGTGCCAGCAGGTTGGGACTAGCGAGCGAGCAGTACTTC; CDR3aa: CASRLGLASEQYF
abundance: NA; v_gene: TRBV6-1; d_gene: TRBD2; j_gene: TRBJ2-3; CDR3nt: TGTGCCAGCAGTGTCACTAGCGGGGCCACAGATACGCAGTATTTT; CDR3aa: CASSVTSGATDTQYF
abundance: NA; v_gene: TRBV19; d_gene: TRBD1; j_gene: TRBJ1-5; CDR3nt: TGTGCCAGGGAAGTCGGACAGGGGGTCCTTAGCAATCAGCCCCAGCATTTT; CDR3aa: CAREVGQGVLSNQPQHF
abundance: NA; v_gene: TRBV5-8; d_gene: NA; j_gene: TRBJ1-3; CDR3nt: TGTGCCAGCAGCTCTCAGGGGTTCTCTGGAAACACCATATATTTT; CDR3aa: CASSSQGFSGNTIYF
abundance: NA; v_gene: TRBV30; d_gene: NA; j_gene: TRBJ1-5; CDR3nt: TGTGCCTGGAGCGCTGATCGCGGACCGGGGAGCAATCAGCCCCAGCATTTT; CDR3aa: CAWSADRGPGSNQPQHF
abundance: NA; v_gene: TRBV6-5; d_gene: TRBD2; j_gene: TRBJ2-1; CDR3nt: TGTGCCAGCAGTTACGAGGGACTAGCGAACAATGAGCAGTTCTTC; CDR3aa: CASSYEGLANNEQFF
abundance: NA; v_gene: TRBV5-4; d_gene: NA; j_gene: TRBJ2-7; CDR3nt: TGTGCCAGCAGCTTGTCCGCACTAGCCGCCTCCTACGAGCAGTACTTC; CDR3aa: CASSLSALAASYEQYF
abundance: NA; v_gene: TRBV5-8; d_gene: NA; j_gene: TRBJ2-7; CDR3nt: TGTGCCAGCAGCTTTCGGAGGAGCTCCTACGAGCAGTACTTC; CDR3aa: CASSFRRSSYEQYF
abundance: NA; v_gene: TRBV5-1; d_gene: TRBD2; j_gene: TRBJ2-3; CDR3nt: TGCGCCAGCAGCTTGGTCCTAGCGGGGGCTTCAGATACGCAGTATTTT; CDR3aa: CASSLVLAGASDTQYF